This T cell receptor (beta chain) was found in a study of blood T cell repertoires in COVID-19. Study-wide background: The United States, Italy and Spain provided the acute and convalescent COVID-19 samples. Nucleic acid was either cDNA or gDNA, and it came from T cells, B-cell-depleted T cells, or PBMCs.

Under the authors' procedure: Reference gene primer amplification gave estimated nucleated cell counts. Profiling relied on immunoSEQ multiplex PCR, and the TCRdb table lists in-frame clones only, not all of them. Clonal size and the V and J genes are those of that table, whereas D and trimming came from the DNA. Among some 140,000 clones, around three quarters were seen once, and the ten largest hold around 3.3%. After removal of 3 bases from V and 6 bases from J, the junction contained 3 bases not matched to a gene. CDR3 size: 14 residues. Germline V gene data show CDR1 as SNHLY and CDR2 as FYNNEI. This clone was picked up a small number of times.

Input material: peripheral blood. The receptor comes from a man between 60 and 70 years old with acute or convalescent COVID-19. V usage is TRBV2 and J usage is TRBJ2-2, with 8 bases identical to TRBD1. For the CDR3, the DNA is TGTGCCAGCAGTGATGACAGGGGTGCCGGGGAGCTGTTTTTT. This sequence encodes CASSDDRGAGELFF. Based on the CDR3 plus reference TRBV2 and TRBJ2-2, the full variable domain is EPEVTQTPSHQVTQMGQEVILRCVPISNHLYFYWYRQILGQKVEFLVSFYNNEISEKSEIFDDQFSVERPDGSNFTLKIRSTKLEDSAMYFCASSDDRGAGELFFGEGSRLTVL.